This T cell receptor beta chain is drawn from a study of blood T cell repertoires in COVID-19. Recovered status applied to Cohort 3 donors who had two consecutive negative PCRs. It also applied to those with clearance or with symptom resolution. Profiled with immunoSEQ multiplex PCR; TCRdb holds only in-frame clones, not every one. The sample yields approximately 170,000 clones, under 90% seen once. Trimming shortened V by 6 bases and J by 8 bases, and 16 bases separated the two germline ends. This CDR3 comprises 13 residues. Sequences were obtained from PBMCs or T cells enriched from blood (not recorded which). The clonotype originates from a woman aged 45 to 65 who had recovered from COVID-19. The chain carries TRBV12-3 or TRBV12-4 and TRBJ1-2; D might be TRBD1 (6 bases). This chain's CDR3 is CASSPRGARGYTF. DNA for the CDR3: TGTGCCAGCAGCCCCCGGGGGGCGCGAGGCTACACCTTC.